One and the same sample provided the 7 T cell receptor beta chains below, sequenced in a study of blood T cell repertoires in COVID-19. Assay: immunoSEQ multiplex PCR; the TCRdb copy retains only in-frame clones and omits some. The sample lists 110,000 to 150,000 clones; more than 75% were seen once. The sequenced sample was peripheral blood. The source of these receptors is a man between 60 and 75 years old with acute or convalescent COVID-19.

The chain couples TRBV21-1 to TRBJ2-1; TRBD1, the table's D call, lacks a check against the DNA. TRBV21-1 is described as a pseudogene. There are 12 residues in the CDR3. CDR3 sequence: CASTQGQGEQFF. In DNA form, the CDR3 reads TGTGCCAGCACCCAGGGACAGGGTGAGCAGTTCTTC.

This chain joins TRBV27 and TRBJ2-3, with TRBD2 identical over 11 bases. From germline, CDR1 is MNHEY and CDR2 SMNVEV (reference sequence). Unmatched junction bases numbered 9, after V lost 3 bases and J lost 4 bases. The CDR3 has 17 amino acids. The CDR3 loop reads CASSFWFSGRGADTQYF. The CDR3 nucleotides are TGTGCCAGCAGTTTTTGGTTTAGCGGGAGGGGAGCAGATACGCAGTATTTT.

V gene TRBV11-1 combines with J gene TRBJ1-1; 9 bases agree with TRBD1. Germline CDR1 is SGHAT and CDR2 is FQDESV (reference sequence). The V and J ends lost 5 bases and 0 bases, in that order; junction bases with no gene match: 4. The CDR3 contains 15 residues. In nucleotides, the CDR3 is TGTGCCAGCAGCCTGGGGACAGGGATGAACACTGAAGCTTTCTTT. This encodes CASSLGTGMNTEAFF.

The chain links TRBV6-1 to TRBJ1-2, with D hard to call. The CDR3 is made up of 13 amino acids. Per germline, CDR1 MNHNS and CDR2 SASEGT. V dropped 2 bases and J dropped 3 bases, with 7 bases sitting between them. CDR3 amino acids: CASSERGYYGYTF. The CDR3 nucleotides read TGTGCCAGCAGTGAACGAGGGTACTATGGCTACACCTTC.

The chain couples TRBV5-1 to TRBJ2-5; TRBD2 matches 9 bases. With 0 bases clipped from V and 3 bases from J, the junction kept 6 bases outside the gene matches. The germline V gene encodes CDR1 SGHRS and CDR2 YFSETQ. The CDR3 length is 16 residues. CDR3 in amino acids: CASSLALAGPKETQYF. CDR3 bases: TGCGCCAGCAGCTTGGCGCTAGCGGGACCCAAAGAGACCCAGTACTTC.

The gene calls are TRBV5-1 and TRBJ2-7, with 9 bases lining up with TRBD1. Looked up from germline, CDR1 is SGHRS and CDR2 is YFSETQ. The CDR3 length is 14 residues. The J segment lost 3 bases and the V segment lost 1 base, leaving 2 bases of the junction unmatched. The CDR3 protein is CASSLQGQGYEQYF. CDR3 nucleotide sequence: TGCGCCAGCAGCTTGCAGGGACAGGGCTACGAGCAGTACTTC. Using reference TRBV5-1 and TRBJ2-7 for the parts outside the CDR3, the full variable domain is KAGVTQTPRYLIKTRGQQVTLSCSPISGHRSVSWYQQTPGQGLQFLFEYFSETQRNKGNFPGRFSGRQFSNSRSEMNVSTLELGDSALYLCASSLQGQGYEQYFGPGTRLTVT.

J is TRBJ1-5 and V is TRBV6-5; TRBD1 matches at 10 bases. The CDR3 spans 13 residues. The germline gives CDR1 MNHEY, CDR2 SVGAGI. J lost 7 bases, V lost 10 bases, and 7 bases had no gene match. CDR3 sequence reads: CATRQGAGQPQHF. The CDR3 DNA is TGTGCCACCCGACAGGGGGCAGGACAGCCCCAGCATTTT.